Each of the 16 T cell receptor beta chains below was sequenced from the same sample in a study of cytomegalovirus exposure and HLA in healthy donors (dated by TCRdb to 2016 to 2017). Libraries came from the immunoSEQ multiplex PCR assay. The multiplex PCR relied on a mix of 60 forward primers for TCR Vbeta segments and 13 reverse primers for TCR Jbeta segments. The source is immuneACCESS, and TCRdb retained only in-frame sequences with V and J called. Part of the clones is not carried over; for the studies checked, unresolved V genes explain less than half of this, and the remainder is unexplained. For this sample there are about 160,000 clones; over 65% appear just once. 0.6% to 0.9% of the sample goes to the ten largest clones. The sequenced sample was PBMCs. The receptors come from a female donor in good health and CMV-seronegative.

J is TRBJ2-7 and V is TRBV5-8; unclear D gene. CDR3 length: 11 amino acids. Germline V CDR1 and CDR2: SGHTS, YDEGEE. With 1 base removed from V and 3 bases from J, the gap between germline ends came to 2 bases. The CDR3 spells CASSLHYEQYF. CDR3 sequence (DNA): TGTGCCAGCAGCTTGCACTACGAGCAGTACTTC.

V and J are TRBV9 and TRBJ2-3; tentatively, D is TRBD2 (6 bases). CDR3 length equals 15 residues. The V and J ends lost 4 bases and 1 base respectively, with 13 bases between them. Germline V lookup: CDR1 SGDLS, CDR2 YYNGEE. CDR3 in DNA: TGTGCCAGCAGCAACGGGGCGGGGCGCACAGATACGCAGTATTTT. Translation gives CASSNGAGRTDTQYF.

As to this clone: Sequence at one end of the junction differs from germline and may be a read error. The CDR3 region is CAGAPGANGLTF. CDR3 DNA: TGTGCCGGGGCGCCTGGGGCCAACGGCCTGACTTTC. V usage is TRBV2 and J usage is TRBJ2-6; D possibly corresponds to TRBD1 (5 bases). Germline loops: CDR1 SNHLY, CDR2 FYNNEI. The length of the CDR3 is 12 residues.

The chain carries TRBV20-1 and TRBJ1-4; 7 bases agree with TRBD1. Germline CDR1 DFQATT, CDR2 SNEGSKA (reference sequence). This CDR3 contains 11 residues. After removal of 6 bases from V and 7 bases from J, the junction contained 2 bases not matched to a gene. DNA for the CDR3: TGCAGTGCGTACAGGGGTGAAAAACTGTTTTTT. Amino acid sequence: CSAYRGEKLFF.

This chain uses TRBV7-2 with TRBJ2-7; the D gene is possibly TRBD1 (5 bases). Germline CDR1 SGHTA, CDR2 FQGNSA. The CDR3 loop spans 14 amino acids. With 1 base removed from V and 3 bases from J, the gap between germline ends came to 10 bases. The CDR3 sequence: CASSLEGLDYEQYF. Written as DNA, the CDR3 is TGTGCCAGCAGCTTAGAGGGGCTCGACTACGAGCAGTACTTC.

The chain joins TRBV29-1 to TRBJ1-2; the match to TRBD1 covers 7 bases. CDR3 length: 14 amino acids. Germline V lookup: CDR1 SQVTM, CDR2 ANQGSEA. V shed 1 base and J 4 bases; nucleotides not matched to a gene: 6. CDR3 sequence reads: CSVEGRGRSYGYTF. The CDR3 DNA follows: TGCAGCGTTGAAGGAAGGGGGCGTTCCTATGGCTACACCTTC.

This clone appeared a few times. The rearrangement links TRBV27 to TRBJ2-5, with 9 bases fitting TRBD1. With the DNA end fitting TRBJ2-7 better, the J assignment may be wrong. The V gene's germline CDR1 is MNHEY and CDR2 SMNVEV (reference sequence). The CDR3 runs 15 residues. DNA of the CDR3: TGTGCCAGCAGTTTCTCCGGGACAGGGATCTACGAGCAGTACTTC. Amino acids: CASSFSGTGIYEQYF.

The chain couples TRBV2 to TRBJ2-7; TRBD1 might be the D (6 bases). Germline V gene sequence: CDR1 SNHLY, CDR2 FYNNEI. The germline V and J ends were trimmed by 6 bases and 5 bases, with 20 bases remaining between them. This CDR3 has 15 amino acids. The CDR3 spells CASRGDITSYHEQYF. CDR3 nucleotides: TGTGCCAGCAGGGGGGACATTACCTCTTACCACGAGCAGTACTTC.

The chain is built from TRBV30 and TRBJ1-5, with TRBD1 matching over 10 bases. This CDR3 comprises 15 residues. Trimming removed 3 bases from V and 0 bases from J; junction bases left unmatched: 2. Per the germline V gene, CDR1 is GTSNPN and CDR2 is SVGIG (reference sequence). In nucleotides, the CDR3 is TGTGCCTGGAGGGGACAGGGGCTTAGCAATCAGCCCCAGCATTTT. Translating gives CAWRGQGLSNQPQHF.

The V call is TRBV7-9, the J call TRBJ2-2; 8 bases agree with TRBD2. The CDR3 is made up of 17 amino acids. The trim removed 2 bases at V and 5 bases at J, leaving 10 bases unmatched. The germline V gene has CDR1 SEHNR and CDR2 FQNEAQ (reference sequence). CDR3 DNA sequence: TGTGCCAGCAGCTTACCCTCTTTTACTAGCGGTACCGGGGAGCTGTTTTTT. Translation gives CASSLPSFTSGTGELFF.

There are a few counts of this clone. The chain uses TRBV5-1 and TRBJ2-5; 14 bases agree with TRBD2. Germline V gene lookup returns CDR1 SGHRS and CDR2 YFSETQ. The ends lost 0 bases at V and 2 bases at J; junction bases unmatched: 9. The CDR3 covers 19 residues. The CDR3 reads CASSLASGLAGGLQETQYF. CDR3 nucleotides: TGCGCCAGCAGCTTGGCTTCAGGACTAGCGGGGGGACTTCAAGAGACCCAGTACTTC. Complete variable domain (other parts from reference TRBV5-1 and TRBJ2-5): KAGVTQTPRYLIKTRGQQVTLSCSPISGHRSVSWYQQTPGQGLQFLFEYFSETQRNKGNFPGRFSGRQFSNSRSEMNVSTLELGDSALYLCASSLASGLAGGLQETQYFGPGTRLLVL.

The V and J genes are TRBV14 and TRBJ2-3, with TRBD1 matching 7 bases. The germline V gene has CDR1 SGHDN and CDR2 FVKESK. The CDR3 covers 18 residues. V shed 4 bases, J shed 0 bases, and the junction held 13 bases outside the gene matches. The CDR3 sequence is CASSPRGRGFTSTDTQYF. The CDR3 DNA reads TGTGCCAGCAGCCCCCGAGGCAGGGGGTTCACTAGCACAGATACGCAGTATTTT.

The chain employs TRBV7-8 and TRBJ2-5; the match to TRBD1 covers 8 bases. The J call may be mistaken, given a closer DNA end match to TRBJ2-7. Looked up from germline, CDR1 is SGHVS and CDR2 is FQNEAQ. The CDR3 spans 17 residues. CDR3 coding DNA: TGTGCCAGCAGACTCCGACAGGGGAGAACGAGGTTGACCGAGCAGTACTTC. As protein: CASRLRQGRTRLTEQYF.

This rearrangement joins TRBV4-1 to TRBJ2-2, with 10 bases matching TRBD2. This CDR3 spans 16 amino acids. From germline, CDR1 is MGHRA and CDR2 YSYEKL. Trimming removed 6 bases from V and 3 bases from J; junction bases left unmatched: 7. The CDR3 sequence: CASRYSGRSHTGELFF. The DNA of the CDR3 is TGCGCCAGCAGGTATAGCGGGAGGTCCCACACCGGGGAGCTGTTTTTT.

Only a few counts were recorded for this clone. V is TRBV28 and J is TRBJ1-2; 8 nucleotides agree with TRBD1. From germline, CDR1 is MDHEN and CDR2 SYDVKM. The length of the CDR3 is 14 residues. Losses at the gene ends were 4 bases for V and 3 bases for J; bases not matched to a gene: 4. Here the CDR3 reads CASSSSGGHYGYTF. Written as DNA, the CDR3 is TGTGCCAGCAGTTCCTCAGGGGGCCACTATGGCTACACCTTC.

CDR3 bases: TGTGCCAGCAGCTTAGGTGGGACAGCAAACTATGGCTACACCTTC. It translates to CASSLGGTANYGYTF. J is TRBJ1-2 and V is TRBV7-2; 7 nucleotides align to TRBD1. V shed 1 base, J shed 2 bases, and the junction held 4 bases outside the gene matches. CDR3 length equals 15 residues. The germline V gene has CDR1 SGHTA and CDR2 FQGNSA. The full variable domain, with the rest looked up from reference TRBV7-2 and TRBJ1-2, is GAGVSQSPSNKVTEKGKDVELRCDPISGHTALYWYRQSLGQGLEFLIYFQGNSAPDKSGLPSDRFSAERTGGSVSTLTIQRTQQEDSAVYLCASSLGGTANYGYTFGSGTRLTVV.